This TCR beta chain was captured in a study of blood T cell repertoires in COVID-19. Trimming took 0 bases from V and 0 from J; bases not matched to a gene: 10. The CDR3 consists of 20 residues. Germline lookup yields CDR1 LNHDA and CDR2 SQIVND (reference sequence). Method: immunoSEQ multiplex PCR; TCRdb's copy keeps in-frame clones and lacks some. Of 350,000 or so clones listed, approximately 89% are singletons. Specimen: peripheral blood. The chain links TRBV19 to TRBJ2-6, with 8 bases aligning to TRBD2. The sequence was collected from a woman aged 60 to 75 with COVID-19, enrolled during active disease. CDR3 sequence (DNA): TGTGCCAGTAGTATAGAAGGTAAAAAGCGGGGGAGCTCTGGGGCCAACGTCCTGACTTTC. This codes for CASSIEGKKRGSSGANVLTF.